Listed below are T cell receptor beta chains from one sample, sequenced in a study of T-cell reconstitution after alpha-beta-depleted transplantation in children. TCRdb called the PCR reads again in MiXCR, with one record for every CDR3 protein. The data show 190,000 or so distinct CDR3 sequences, roughly 15% seen once. The sequencing used PBMCs from the stem cell graft donor, collected from the stem cell graft. All receptors come from a human donor who donated a stem cell graft to a child with acute lymphoblastic leukemia. Each CDR3 is given with its conserved first and last residue. A D gene is named only where the DNA matches it firmly. Not every row has a clone size; where given, it reads once, few, many or a size class.

D	V	size	J	DNA	CDR3
.	TRBV12-3/TRBV12-4	few	TRBJ1-5	TGTGCCAGCAGTCGTCCCGACGAGTTTCTCGATCAGCCCCAGCATTTT	CASSRPDEFLDQPQHF
TRBD2	TRBV5-1	many	TRBJ2-7	TGCGCCAGCAGCCGCCCGGGACTAGCGGGAGGGCTTAACGAGCAGTACTTC	CASSRPGLAGGLNEQYF
TRBD1	TRBV20-1	many	TRBJ1-2	TGCAGTGCTAGAGATCTAGGACAGGTCGATGGCTACACCTTC	CSARDLGQVDGYTF
.	TRBV28	many	TRBJ1-1	TGTGCCAGCAGCCTTTCTTCCGGGACACTGGGTGAAGCTTTCTTT	CASSLSSGTLGEAFF
.	TRBV7-9	many	TRBJ2-7	TGTGCCAGCAGCTACCGGGATACCGAGCAGTACTTC	CASSYRDTEQYF
TRBD1	TRBV11-2	many	TRBJ1-5	TGTGCCAGCAGCTTAGAACAGGGGGCCCTATTCCCCCAGCATTTT	CASSLEQGALFPQHF
TRBD1	TRBV12-3/TRBV12-4	many	TRBJ2-5	TGTGCCAGCAGTTTTGCAGGGACAGGGTCGGAGACCCAGTACTTC	CASSFAGTGSETQYF
.	TRBV3-1	.	TRBJ1-5	TGTGCCAGCAGCCAATGGTTGGGGCCCCAGCATTTT	CASSQWLGPQHF
.	TRBV20-1	many	TRBJ2-7	TGCAGTGCTAGAGATGCGAGCCGGGCAGCCTACGAGCAGTACTTC	CSARDASRAAYEQYF
TRBD2	TRBV5-6	few	TRBJ2-1	TGTGCCAGCAGCTTGGTCCTAGCGGATAACAATGAGCAGTTCTTC	CASSLVLADNNEQFF
TRBD2	TRBV15	.	TRBJ2-1	TGTGCCACCAGCAGCCTCCCGGGACTAGAAGGACGAAATGAGCAGTTCTTC	CATSSLPGLEGRNEQFF
.	TRBV29-1	many	TRBJ2-7	TGCAGCGTAACAGGAGGGGACTCCTACGAGCAGTACTTC	CSVTGGDSYEQYF
.	TRBV12-3/TRBV12-4	few	TRBJ2-7	TGTGCCAGCAGCCCCCTGGGGGGTTTTGTGTCCGAGCAGTACTTC	CASSPLGGFVSEQYF
.	TRBV10-3	many	TRBJ2-5	TGTGCCATCAGGAAGACGGGAGAGGGTCAAGAGACCCAGTACTTC	CAIRKTGEGQETQYF
TRBD1	TRBV12-3/TRBV12-4	few	TRBJ2-7	TGTGCCAGCAGTTTAACCGGACAGGATACCCACGAGCAGTACTTC	CASSLTGQDTHEQYF
TRBD2	TRBV2	.	TRBJ2-1	TGTGCCAGCAGTGAAGAGGTGGTTTGGGAACTAGCGGGAAATGAGGGGGCAAACAATGAGCAGTTCTTC	CASSEEVVWELAGNEGANNEQFF
TRBD1	TRBV5-1	many	TRBJ1-3	TGCGCCAGCAGCTTAGGGACAGCTGGAAACACCATATATTTT	CASSLGTAGNTIYF
.	TRBV20-1	.	TRBJ1-4	TGCAGTGCCAGGGCCAAATTGGGAAAACTGTTTTTT	CSARAKLGKLFF
TRBD2	TRBV5-1	many	TRBJ2-1	TGCGCCAGCAGCTTGGCCGGGACTAGCGGTGATACGGATGAGCAGTTCTTC	CASSLAGTSGDTDEQFF
.	TRBV29-1	many	TRBJ2-5	TGCAGCGCCAGGACAGACTCAGAGACCCAGTACTTC	CSARTDSETQYF
TRBD2	TRBV12-3/TRBV12-4	many	TRBJ2-1	TGTGCCAGCAGTTTTTCTAGCGGGAGCAGAGGTGCCTACAATGAGCAGTTCTTC	CASSFSSGSRGAYNEQFF
TRBD1	TRBV5-1	few	TRBJ1-3	TGCGCCAGCAGCCATGGACAGGGGGACCCTTACTCTGGAAACACCATATATTTT	CASSHGQGDPYSGNTIYF
TRBD2	TRBV5-1	few	TRBJ2-3	TGCGCCAGCGGCTTGACGCTAGCGGGAGGGCTAACGGGCACAGATACGCAGTATTTT	CASGLTLAGGLTGTDTQYF
.	TRBV12-3/TRBV12-4	.	TRBJ2-7	TGTGCCAGCACCATATCTTTGGGCGACCAGTACTTC	CASTISLGDQYF
TRBD2	TRBV2	.	TRBJ2-5	TGTGCCAGCAGGGGACTACAAGAGACCCAGTACTTC	CASRGLQETQYF
TRBD1	TRBV5-1	many	TRBJ1-1	TGCGCCAGCAGCTTGTCCGGGACAGTCAACACTGAAGCTTTCTTT	CASSLSGTVNTEAFF
TRBD2	TRBV12-5	many	TRBJ2-5	TGTGCTAGTGGTCCCACGCGGCTAGCGGGAGGCCTCCAAGAGACCCAGTACTTC	CASGPTRLAGGLQETQYF
.	TRBV5-5	many	TRBJ1-1	TGTGCCAGCAGCCACCTGACAGACTTTGAAGCTTTCTTT	CASSHLTDFEAFF
.	TRBV10-3	many	TRBJ2-5	TGTGCCATCAGTGAGTCGGCAGGGCGAGAGACCCAGTACTTC	CAISESAGRETQYF
TRBD1	TRBV20-1	.	TRBJ2-1	TGCAGTGCTGGTTATATGGGGACAGGGGGGTTGGACAATGAGCAGTTCTTC	CSAGYMGTGGLDNEQFF
.	TRBV12-3/TRBV12-4	.	TRBJ1-2	TGTGCCAGCAGTCACCAAACGGGCATCTATGGCTACACCTTC	CASSHQTGIYGYTF
.	TRBV19	many	TRBJ2-1	TGTGCCAGTACCAGGGCCGGGGGCTCTTTATCCTACAATGAGCAGTTCTTC	CASTRAGGSLSYNEQFF
.	TRBV19	.	TRBJ2-7	TGTGCCAGTAACAATATAGGTTACGAGCAGTACTTC	CASNNIGYEQYF
TRBD2	TRBV29-1	few	TRBJ2-3	TGCAGCGTTTGTGTCGAGGGAGGGCCTCCAGATACGCAGTATTTT	CSVCVEGGPPDTQYF
TRBD1	TRBV5-1	.	TRBJ1-1	TGCGCCAGCAGCTTGGCCCCTGGTCAGGGACAGGGGAACACTGAAGCTTTCTTT	CASSLAPGQGQGNTEAFF
.	TRBV7-9	many	TRBJ2-4	TGTGCCAGCAGCCAAGGGGGGAGAGCCAAAAACATTCAGTACTTC	CASSQGGRAKNIQYF
.	TRBV28	.	TRBJ2-5	TGTGCCAGCAGTTTCCCGTCTGGGCTAGAAGAGACCCAGTACTTC	CASSFPSGLEETQYF
.	TRBV7-6	.	TRBJ2-7	TGTGCCAGCAGCGGAACTACTCTCCCCAAGGGGGAGCAGTACTTC	CASSGTTLPKGEQYF
TRBD1	TRBV5-1	many	TRBJ1-1	TGCGCCAGCAGCTCGAGACCTCCGGACAGGGGGATCGGAACTGAAGCTTTCTTT	CASSSRPPDRGIGTEAFF
.	TRBV7-8	.	TRBJ1-1	TGTGCCAGCAGCTTATCGGGGACGAACACTGAAGCTTTCTTT	CASSLSGTNTEAFF
.	TRBV7-9	many	TRBJ1-1	TGTGCCAGCAGCTTAGCCTCTGGAGCTTTCTTT	CASSLASGAFF
.	TRBV11-3	few	TRBJ2-1	TGTGCCAGCAGCTTAGGTGGGATAGCGAAACCTGAGCAGTTCTTC	CASSLGGIAKPEQFF
TRBD2	TRBV10-3	.	TRBJ2-7	TGTGCCATCAGTGAGTCGATGAGGCTAGCGGGAGTCGAGCAGTACTTC	CAISESMRLAGVEQYF
.	TRBV28	.	TRBJ2-7	TGTGCCAGCGGCGACGAGATCTCCTACGAGCAGTACTTC	CASGDEISYEQYF
TRBD1	TRBV6-1	.	TRBJ2-1	TGTGCCAGCAGTAAACGGACAGGGGATAATGAGCAGTTCTTC	CASSKRTGDNEQFF
TRBD2	TRBV2	.	TRBJ2-1	TGTGCCAGCAGCGGTTCCGGGACTAGAGCGAGTGAGCAGTTCTTC	CASSGSGTRASEQFF
.	TRBV6-5	many	TRBJ2-3	TGTGCCAGCATAAGGTCCTTCACAGATACGCAGTATTTT	CASIRSFTDTQYF
.	TRBV5-1	few	TRBJ2-2	TGCGCCAGCAGCTTGACTCCAGGTGGAAGCGGGGAGCTGTTTTTT	CASSLTPGGSGELFF
.	TRBV5-1	many	TRBJ2-1	TGCGCCAGCAGCTACTCGGGGGAAACCTACAATGAGCAGTTCTTC	CASSYSGETYNEQFF
TRBD2	TRBV20-1	.	TRBJ2-3	TGCAGTGCCGCTCGACGACCTAGCGGGGGACTAAACACAGATACGCAGTATTTT	CSAARRPSGGLNTDTQYF
.	TRBV12-3/TRBV12-4	many	TRBJ1-1	TGTGCCAGCAGCCTTCAAAGAAACACTGAAGCTTTCTTT	CASSLQRNTEAFF